Described below is a single TCR beta chain sequence and its context. Germline CDR1 LGHNA, CDR2 YSLEER. V was trimmed by 1 base and J by 8 bases, leaving 9 bases between them. This CDR3 is 13 amino acids long. Only in-frame clones appear in the TCRdb table, and some are missing; sequencing was by immunoSEQ multiplex PCR. The sample has roughly 2,300,000 clones, around 92% seen once. The data were taken from a study of shared clonotypes between healthy human individuals. CD4+ cells yielded CD45RA+ naive and CD45RA-negative memory subsets. The sequenced sample was naive CD4+ T cells from PBMCs. Subset of the sample: CD45RA+ positively selected. This receptor was obtained from a man younger than 35 in good health. Some clones in this sample may be carry-over from other donors' samples. The chain carries TRBV4-3 and TRBJ2-1, with D possibly TRBD2 on 6 matching bases. DNA for the CDR3: TGCGCCAGCAGCCAAGCCGGGGGTTATGAGCAGTTCTTC. Encoded protein: CASSQAGGYEQFF.